Listed below are T cell receptor beta chains from one sample, sequenced in a study of somatic mutations in cytotoxic T cells in rheumatoid arthritis. Data came from immunoSEQ multiplex PCR; TCRdb stores just in-frame clones and leaves some out. The profile covers under 20,000 clones, with less than 90% appearing a single time and roughly 14% taken by the ten largest. Sample: CD8+ T cells sorted from blood. The origin of the receptors is a man between 35 and 55 years old in good health. Each CDR3 is given with its conserved first and last residue. The D gene is left open where the match is weak. Only some rows state a clone size, as once, few, many or a class for expanded clones.

v_call,cdr3_length,clone_size,d_call,j_call,cdr3_nt,cdr3_aa
TRBV13,12,.,.,TRBJ2-5,TGTGCCAGCAGCTTACTTGGAGAGACCCAGTACTTC,CASSLLGETQYF
TRBV19,12,.,.,TRBJ1-1,TGTGCCAGTAAGGACTTGGGAACTGAAGCTTTCTTT,CASKDLGTEAFF
TRBV27,11,.,.,TRBJ2-7,TGTGCCAGCAGTCATTCCTACGAGCAGTACTTC,CASSHSYEQYF
TRBV7-8,17,.,TRBD2,TRBJ2-3,TGTGCCAGCAGCTTATGGGGGTTGCGGGAGAGCACAGATACGCAGTATTTT,CASSLWGLRESTDTQYF
TRBV4-3,16,.,.,TRBJ2-1,TGCGCCAGCAGCCAAGTTCATGGCTTTTCCTACAATGAGCAGTTCTTC,CASSQVHGFSYNEQFF
TRBV30,14,.,.,TRBJ2-1,TGTGCCTGGAGCAGGACGCAACCCTACAATGAGCAGTTCTTC,CAWSRTQPYNEQFF
TRBV6-1,11,.,.,TRBJ1-1,TGTGCCAGCAGGCAGAATCCCGAAGCTTTCTTT,CASRQNPEAFF
TRBV6-5,13,.,.,TRBJ1-1,TGTGCCAGCAGTTTTGGGATGGGCACTGAAGCTTTCTTT,CASSFGMGTEAFF
TRBV28,16,.,TRBD2,TRBJ2-1,TGTGCCAGCTCTGGGGGGAGGGCCAGATCCTACAATGAGCAGTTCTTC,CASSGGRARSYNEQFF
TRBV11-2,13,once,.,TRBJ1-2,TGTGCCAGCAGCTTAGTGGGCGGACCGAGCTACACCTTC,CASSLVGGPSYTF
TRBV23-1,18,.,.,TRBJ1-4,TGCGCCAGCAGTCCGTCGGCCAGGGGTCGCAAGACTAATGAAAAACTGTTTTTT,CASSPSARGRKTNEKLFF
TRBV27,15,.,.,TRBJ2-5,TGTGCCAGCAGCCCCCTGACGGAAGTACAAGAGACCCAGTACTTC,CASSPLTEVQETQYF
TRBV7-3,15,few,TRBD2,TRBJ2-1,TGTGCCAGCAGCTTAGGGACTAGCGGGAGCAATGAGCAGTTCTTC,CASSLGTSGSNEQFF
TRBV27,14,once,.,TRBJ1-5,TGTGCCAGCAGTCCCGGGGGGGGAAATCAGCCCCAGCATTTT,CASSPGGGNQPQHF
TRBV29-1,10,.,.,TRBJ1-1,TGCAGCGTTGAGGGACGTAACGCTTTCTTT,CSVEGRNAFF
TRBV7-8,13,.,.,TRBJ2-7,TGTGCCAGCAGCTTAGCGGCCGAATACGAGCAGTACTTC,CASSLAAEYEQYF
TRBV2,18,.,.,TRBJ1-2,TGTGCCAGCAGTGATGAGAAGGAGGGAACAAGCGCTAACTATGGCTACACCTTC,CASSDEKEGTSANYGYTF
TRBV28,14,.,.,TRBJ1-2,TGTGCCAGCAGTTTCGGTGAGACTAACTATGGCTACACCTTC,CASSFGETNYGYTF
TRBV5-1,13,.,.,TRBJ2-7,TGCGCCAGCAGCTTGGCAAGCTCCTACGAGCAGTACTTC,CASSLASSYEQYF
TRBV27,16,.,TRBD2,TRBJ2-1,TGTGCCAGCAGCAACGCGGGGGAGAATTCCTACAATGAGCAGTTCTTC,CASSNAGENSYNEQFF
TRBV4-1,15,.,.,TRBJ2-7,TGCGCCAGCAGCCAAAGCTCCTTAAATGATTACGAGCAGTACTTC,CASSQSSLNDYEQYF
TRBV6-9,17,.,TRBD1,TRBJ2-5,TGTGCCAGCAGCCGCCAAGATTCCGGGACAGGGGAAGAGACCCAGTACTTC,CASSRQDSGTGEETQYF
TRBV30,12,few,.,TRBJ1-1,TGTGCCTGGAGGCGGGGAGGGACTGAAGCTTTCTTT,CAWRRGGTEAFF
TRBV2,13,.,.,TRBJ2-3,TGTGCCAGCGCCGGGGCGAACACAGATACGCAGTATTTT,CASAGANTDTQYF
TRBV19,17,.,.,TRBJ1-3,TGTGCCAGTAGTCCATCCCCCCAGGGGTACTCTGGAAACACCATATATTTT,CASSPSPQGYSGNTIYF
TRBV27,13,.,.,TRBJ1-2,TGTGCCAGCAGCCCTACAGTGAACTATGGCTACACCTTC,CASSPTVNYGYTF
TRBV7-9,13,.,.,TRBJ2-5,TGTGCCAGCCGCGCCACGCACCAAGAGACCCAGTACTTC,CASRATHQETQYF